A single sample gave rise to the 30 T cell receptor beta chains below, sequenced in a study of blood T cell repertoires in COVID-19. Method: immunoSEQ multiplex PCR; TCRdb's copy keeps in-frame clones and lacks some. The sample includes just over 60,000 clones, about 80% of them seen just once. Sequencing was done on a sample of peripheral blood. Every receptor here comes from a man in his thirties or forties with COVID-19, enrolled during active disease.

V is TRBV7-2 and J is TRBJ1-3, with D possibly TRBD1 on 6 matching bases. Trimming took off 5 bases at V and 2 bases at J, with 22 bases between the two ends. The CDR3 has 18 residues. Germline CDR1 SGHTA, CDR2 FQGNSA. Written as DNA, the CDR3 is TGTGCCAGCAGCCCAATGATGGGGGTGGGACAAGCTGGAAACACCATATATTTT. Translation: CASSPMMGVGQAGNTIYF.

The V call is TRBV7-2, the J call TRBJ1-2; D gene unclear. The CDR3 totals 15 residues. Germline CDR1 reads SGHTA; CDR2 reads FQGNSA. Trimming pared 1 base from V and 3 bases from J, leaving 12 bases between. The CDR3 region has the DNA TGTGCCAGCAGCTTAGAACCGACGAGCGACTATGGCTACACCTTC. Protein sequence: CASSLEPTSDYGYTF.

The CDR3 loop reads CASKTGSFGYTF. DNA of the CDR3: TGTGCCAGCAAAACAGGGTCATTTGGCTACACCTTC. This chain uses TRBV6-5 with TRBJ1-2; possibly TRBD1 for D (6 bases). The CDR3 contains 12 residues. The V end lost 7 bases, the J end lost 7 bases, and 13 bases lay between the germline ends. Germline values: CDR1 MNHEY, CDR2 SVGAGI.

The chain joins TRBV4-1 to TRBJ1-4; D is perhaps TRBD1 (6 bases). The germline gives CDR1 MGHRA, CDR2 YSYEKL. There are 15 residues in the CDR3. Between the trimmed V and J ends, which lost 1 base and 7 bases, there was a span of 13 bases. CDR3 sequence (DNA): TGCGCCAGCAGCCAAGTTGGCACAGGGAGTGAAAAACTGTTTTTT. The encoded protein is CASSQVGTGSEKLFF.

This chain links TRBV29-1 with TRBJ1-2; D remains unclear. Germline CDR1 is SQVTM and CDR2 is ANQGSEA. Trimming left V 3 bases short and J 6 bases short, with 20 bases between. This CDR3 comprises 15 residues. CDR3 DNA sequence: TGCAGCGTTGAGGCCCGCGGTTCCCCCGAAGATGGCTACACCTTC. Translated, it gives CSVEARGSPEDGYTF.

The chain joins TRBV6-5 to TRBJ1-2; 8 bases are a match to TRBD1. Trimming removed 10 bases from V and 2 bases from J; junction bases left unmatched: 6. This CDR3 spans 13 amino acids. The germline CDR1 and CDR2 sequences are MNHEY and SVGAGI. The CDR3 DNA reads TGTGCCACCTGGGACAGGACCAACTATGGCTACACCTTC. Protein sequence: CATWDRTNYGYTF.

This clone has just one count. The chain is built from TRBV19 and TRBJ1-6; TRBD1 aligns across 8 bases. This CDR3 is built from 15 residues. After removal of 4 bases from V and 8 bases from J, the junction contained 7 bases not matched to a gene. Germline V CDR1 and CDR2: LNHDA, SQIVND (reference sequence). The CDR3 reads CASSTWTGRDSPLHF. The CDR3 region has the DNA TGTGCCAGTAGTACCTGGACAGGGCGGGATTCACCCCTCCACTTT.

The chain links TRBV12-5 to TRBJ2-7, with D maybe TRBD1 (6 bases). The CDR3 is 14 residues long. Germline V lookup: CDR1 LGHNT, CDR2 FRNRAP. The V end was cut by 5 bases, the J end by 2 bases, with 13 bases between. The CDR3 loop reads CASGNNRVPYEQYF. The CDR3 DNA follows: TGTGCTAGTGGTAATAACAGGGTCCCCTACGAGCAGTACTTC.

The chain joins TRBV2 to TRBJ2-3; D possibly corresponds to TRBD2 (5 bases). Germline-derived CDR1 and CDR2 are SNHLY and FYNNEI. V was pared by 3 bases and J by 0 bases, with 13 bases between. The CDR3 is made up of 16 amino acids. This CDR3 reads CASSDAGGPSTDTQYF. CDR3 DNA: TGTGCCAGCAGTGATGCAGGAGGACCTAGCACAGATACGCAGTATTTT.

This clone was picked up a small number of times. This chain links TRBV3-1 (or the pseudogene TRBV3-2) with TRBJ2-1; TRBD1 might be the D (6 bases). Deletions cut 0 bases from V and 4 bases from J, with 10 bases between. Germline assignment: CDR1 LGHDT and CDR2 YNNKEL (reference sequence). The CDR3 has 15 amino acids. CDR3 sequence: CASSQDGQGYNEQFF. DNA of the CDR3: TGTGCCAGCAGCCAAGATGGCCAGGGGTACAATGAGCAGTTCTTC.

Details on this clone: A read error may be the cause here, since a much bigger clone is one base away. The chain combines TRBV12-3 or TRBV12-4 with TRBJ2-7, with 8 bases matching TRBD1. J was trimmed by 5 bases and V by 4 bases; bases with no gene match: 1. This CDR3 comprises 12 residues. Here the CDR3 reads CASSSTGDEQYF. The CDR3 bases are TGTGCCAGCAGTTCGACAGGGGACGAGCAGTACTTC.

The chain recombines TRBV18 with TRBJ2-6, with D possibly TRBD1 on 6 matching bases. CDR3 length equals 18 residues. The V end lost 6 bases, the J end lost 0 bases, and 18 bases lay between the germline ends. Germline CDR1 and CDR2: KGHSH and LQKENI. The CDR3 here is CASSTRGQSRSGANVLTF. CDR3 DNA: TGTGCCAGCTCCACCAGGGGCCAGAGTCGCTCTGGGGCCAACGTCCTGACTTTC.

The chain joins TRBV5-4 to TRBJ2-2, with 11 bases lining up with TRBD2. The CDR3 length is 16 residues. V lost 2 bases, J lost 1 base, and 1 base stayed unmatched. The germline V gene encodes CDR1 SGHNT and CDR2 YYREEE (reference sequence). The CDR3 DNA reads TGTGCCAGCAGCTTAACTAGCGGGAGGAACACCGGGGAGCTGTTTTTT. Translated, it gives CASSLTSGRNTGELFF.

The CDR3 DNA follows: TGTGCCAGCAGCCCACTGACAGGGAGCTCCTATAATTCACCCCTCCACTTT. This encodes CASSPLTGSSYNSPLHF. The chain joins TRBV7-8 to TRBJ1-6; 7 positions match TRBD1. V shed 5 bases and J 0 bases; nucleotides not matched to a gene: 7. The CDR3 totals 17 residues. The germline gives CDR1 SGHVS, CDR2 FQNEAQ.

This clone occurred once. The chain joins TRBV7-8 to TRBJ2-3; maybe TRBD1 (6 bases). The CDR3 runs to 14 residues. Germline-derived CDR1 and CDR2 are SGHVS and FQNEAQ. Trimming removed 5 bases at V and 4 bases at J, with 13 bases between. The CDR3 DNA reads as TGTGCCAGCAGCCTGAGTGGGGGCCCAGATACGCAGTATTTT. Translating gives CASSLSGGPDTQYF.

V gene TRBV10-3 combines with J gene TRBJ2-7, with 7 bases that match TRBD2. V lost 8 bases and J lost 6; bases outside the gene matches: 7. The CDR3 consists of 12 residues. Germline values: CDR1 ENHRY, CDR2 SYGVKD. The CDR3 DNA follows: TGTGCCATCGAGGCGGGAGTGGGCGAGCAGTACTTC. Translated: CAIEAGVGEQYF.

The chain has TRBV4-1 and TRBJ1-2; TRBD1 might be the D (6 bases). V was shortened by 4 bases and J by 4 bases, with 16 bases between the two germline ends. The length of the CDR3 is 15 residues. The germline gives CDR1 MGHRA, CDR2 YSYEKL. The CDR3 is CASSLRDTVLYGYTF. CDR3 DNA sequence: TGCGCCAGCAGCCTCCGGGACACCGTGCTCTATGGCTACACCTTC.

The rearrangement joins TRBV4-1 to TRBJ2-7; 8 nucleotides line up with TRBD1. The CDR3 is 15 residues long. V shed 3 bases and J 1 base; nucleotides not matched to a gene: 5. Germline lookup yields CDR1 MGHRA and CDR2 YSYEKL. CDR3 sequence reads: CASSQRQGASYEQYF. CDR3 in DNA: TGCGCCAGCAGCCAGAGGCAGGGGGCATCCTACGAGCAGTACTTC.

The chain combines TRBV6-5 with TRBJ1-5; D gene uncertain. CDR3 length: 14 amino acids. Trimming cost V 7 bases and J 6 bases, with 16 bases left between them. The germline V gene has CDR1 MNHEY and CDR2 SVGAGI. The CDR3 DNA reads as TGTGCCAGCATTCCTGACAAAGTAAGTCAGCCCCAGCATTTT. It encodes CASIPDKVSQPQHF.

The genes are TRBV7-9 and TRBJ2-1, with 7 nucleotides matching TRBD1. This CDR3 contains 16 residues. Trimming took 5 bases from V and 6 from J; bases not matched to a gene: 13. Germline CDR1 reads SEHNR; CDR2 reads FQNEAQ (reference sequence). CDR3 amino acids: CASSPTQGSGANEQFF. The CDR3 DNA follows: TGTGCCAGCAGCCCTACACAGGGGTCTGGGGCCAATGAGCAGTTCTTC.

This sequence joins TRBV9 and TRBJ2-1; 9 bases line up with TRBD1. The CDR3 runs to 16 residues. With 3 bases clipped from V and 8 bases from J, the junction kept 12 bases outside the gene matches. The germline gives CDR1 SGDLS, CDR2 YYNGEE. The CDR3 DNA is TGTGCCAGCAGCGCGACACCGGGACAGGGTGTCCATGAGCAGTTCTTC. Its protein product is CASSATPGQGVHEQFF.

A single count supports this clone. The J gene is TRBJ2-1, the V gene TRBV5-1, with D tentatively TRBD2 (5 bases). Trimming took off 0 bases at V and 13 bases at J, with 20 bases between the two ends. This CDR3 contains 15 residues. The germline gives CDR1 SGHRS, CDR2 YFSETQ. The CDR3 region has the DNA TGCGCCAGCAGCTTGGGTGGGAGCCTCGACGATTTACAGTTCTTC. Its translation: CASSLGGSLDDLQFF.

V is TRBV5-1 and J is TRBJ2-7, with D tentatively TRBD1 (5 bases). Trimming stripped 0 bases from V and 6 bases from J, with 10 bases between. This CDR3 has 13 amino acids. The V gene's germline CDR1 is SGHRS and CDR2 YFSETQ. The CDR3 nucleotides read TGCGCCAGCAGCTTGGGCCAGGGTTTCGAGCAGTACTTC. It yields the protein CASSLGQGFEQYF.

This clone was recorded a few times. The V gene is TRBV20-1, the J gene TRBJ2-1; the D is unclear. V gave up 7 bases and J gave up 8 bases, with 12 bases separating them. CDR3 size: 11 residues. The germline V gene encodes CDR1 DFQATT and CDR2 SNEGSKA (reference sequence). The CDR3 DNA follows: TGCAGTGTCCGGGTCAGCTATGAGCAGTTCTTC. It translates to CSVRVSYEQFF.

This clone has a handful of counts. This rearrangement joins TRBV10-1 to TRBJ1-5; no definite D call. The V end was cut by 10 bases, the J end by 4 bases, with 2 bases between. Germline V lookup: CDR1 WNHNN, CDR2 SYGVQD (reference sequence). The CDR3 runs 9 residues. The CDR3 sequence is CAINQPQHF. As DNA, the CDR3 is TGCGCCATAAATCAGCCCCAGCATTTT.

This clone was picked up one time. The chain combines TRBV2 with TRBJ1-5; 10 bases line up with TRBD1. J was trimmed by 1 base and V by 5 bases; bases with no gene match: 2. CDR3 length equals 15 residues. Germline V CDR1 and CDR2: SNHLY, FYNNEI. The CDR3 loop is CASSKTGGSNQPQHF. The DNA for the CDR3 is TGTGCCAGCAGTAAGACAGGGGGCAGCAATCAGCCCCAGCATTTT.

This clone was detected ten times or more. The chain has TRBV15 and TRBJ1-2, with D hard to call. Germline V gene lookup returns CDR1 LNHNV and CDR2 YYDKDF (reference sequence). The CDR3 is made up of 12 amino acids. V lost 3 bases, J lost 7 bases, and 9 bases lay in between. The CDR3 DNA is TGTGCCACCAGCAGTTCGGGGAGTGGCTACACCTTC. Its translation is CATSSSGSGYTF.

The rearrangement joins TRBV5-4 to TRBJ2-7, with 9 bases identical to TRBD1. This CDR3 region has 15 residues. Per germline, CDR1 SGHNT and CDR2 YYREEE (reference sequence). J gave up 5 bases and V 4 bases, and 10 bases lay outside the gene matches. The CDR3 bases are TGTGCCAGCAGCAAAGGACAGGGGAGGGTCGACGAGCAGTACTTC. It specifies CASSKGQGRVDEQYF.

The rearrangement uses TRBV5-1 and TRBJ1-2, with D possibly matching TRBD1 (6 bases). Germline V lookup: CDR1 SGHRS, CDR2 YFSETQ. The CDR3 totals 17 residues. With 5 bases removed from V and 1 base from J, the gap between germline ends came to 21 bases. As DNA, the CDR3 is TGCGCCAGCAGATGGGCCAGGGGACAACTCAGTAACTATGGCTACACCTTC. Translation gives CASRWARGQLSNYGYTF.

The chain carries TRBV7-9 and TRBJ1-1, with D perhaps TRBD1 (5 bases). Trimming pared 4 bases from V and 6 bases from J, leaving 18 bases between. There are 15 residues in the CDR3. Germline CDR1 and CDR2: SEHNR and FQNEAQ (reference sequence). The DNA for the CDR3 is TGTGCCAGCAGCTCCGTGACAGAGCGTAGTGCTGAAGCTTTCTTT. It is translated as CASSSVTERSAEAFF.